This passage covers 5 T cell receptor beta chains from one sample sequenced in a study of graft-versus-host responses after intestinal transplantation (dated by TCRdb to the early 2020s). The library was generated by the immunoSEQ multiplex PCR assay. The immuneACCESS repertoire file appears here via TCRdb, limited to in-frame rearrangements. These files lack a portion of the clones; in checked studies, under half of the deficit traces to unresolved V genes, and the cause of the others is not known. This sample holds around 16,000 clones; about 87% were observed only once. The ten largest clonotypes hold approximately 5.5% of the sample. This specimen was PBMCs, taken approximately 110 days after intestinal transplant. The receptors shown here come from a human patient who received an intestinal transplant, so some T cells may come from the graft donor.

CDR3 coding DNA: TGTGCCAGCAGTTTATATAACGCAGGCCCCACCGGGGAGCTGTTTTTT. It is translated as CASSLYNAGPTGELFF. The genes are TRBV28 and TRBJ2-2; D unclear. Trimming left V 1 base short and J 4 bases short, with 13 bases between. CDR1 and CDR2 (germline): MDHEN, SYDVKM. The CDR3 is 16 residues long.

This clone occurred a few times. V gene TRBV4-3 combines with J gene TRBJ2-3, with D perhaps matching TRBD2 (5 bases). V shed 0 bases and J shed 0 bases, with 13 bases lying between them. Germline CDR1 and CDR2: LGHNA and YSLEER. The CDR3 is 17 residues long. The CDR3 DNA reads TGCGCCAGCAGCCAAGATAGAGGGAGCCCTAGCACAGATACGCAGTATTTT. Its protein is CASSQDRGSPSTDTQYF.

V gene TRBV27 combines with J gene TRBJ2-7; TRBD2 might be the D (6 bases). V was pared by 6 bases and J by 12 bases, with 24 bases between. Germline-derived CDR1 and CDR2 are MNHEY and SMNVEV (reference sequence). The CDR3 spans 14 residues. CDR3 nucleotides: TGTGCCAGCAGGCTAACGGCGGGGACGATTGATCGGTACTTC. Its translation is CASRLTAGTIDRYF.

The chain uses TRBV28 and TRBJ2-2; D gene ambiguous. The V gene's germline CDR1 is MDHEN and CDR2 SYDVKM. The CDR3 is made up of 13 amino acids. The germline V and J ends were trimmed by 1 base and 5 bases, with 5 bases remaining between them. For the CDR3, the DNA is TGTGCCAGCAGTTTATCGGTGACCGGGGAGCTGTTTTTT. Amino acid sequence: CASSLSVTGELFF.

Of note for this clone: At the DNA level, this CDR3 is encoded by other sequences in the same sample as well. J is TRBJ1-1 and V is TRBV19, with no clear D. The V gene lost 1 base and the J gene lost 1 base, with 4 bases spanning the gap. The CDR3 is 13 amino acids. In germline, CDR1 is LNHDA, CDR2 SQIVND (reference sequence). In nucleotides, the CDR3 is TGTGCCAGTAGTATAGGCGCGAACACTGAAGCTTTCTTT. Its protein is CASSIGANTEAFF.